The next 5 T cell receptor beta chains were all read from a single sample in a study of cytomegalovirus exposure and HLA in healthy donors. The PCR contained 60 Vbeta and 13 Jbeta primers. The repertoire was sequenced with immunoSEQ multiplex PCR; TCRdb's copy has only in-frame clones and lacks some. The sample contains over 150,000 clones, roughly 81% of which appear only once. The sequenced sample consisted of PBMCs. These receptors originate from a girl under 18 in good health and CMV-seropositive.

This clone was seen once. In DNA, the CDR3 is TGTGCCAGCAGTTACGGCGGGGGGGTGAGAAATGAGCAGTTCTTC. Its translation: CASSYGGGVRNEQFF. The gene calls are TRBV6-5 and TRBJ2-1; 9 bases are a match to TRBD2. V dropped 2 bases and J dropped 7; count of bases not matched to a gene: 6. The CDR3 runs 15 residues. Germline CDR1 reads MNHEY; CDR2 reads SVGAGI.

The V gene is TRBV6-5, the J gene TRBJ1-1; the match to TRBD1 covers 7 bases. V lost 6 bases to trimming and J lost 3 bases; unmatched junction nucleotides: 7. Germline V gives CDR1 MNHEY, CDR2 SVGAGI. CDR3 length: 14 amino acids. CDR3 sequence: CASSRYRGDTEAFF. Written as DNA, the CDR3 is TGTGCCAGCAGCCGATACAGGGGCGACACTGAAGCTTTCTTT.

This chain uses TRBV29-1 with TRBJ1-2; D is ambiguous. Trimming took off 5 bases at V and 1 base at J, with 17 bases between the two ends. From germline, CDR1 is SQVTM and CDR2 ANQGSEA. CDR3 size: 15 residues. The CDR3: CSVPKSGRRNYGYTF. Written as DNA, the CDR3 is TGCAGCGTTCCCAAGTCCGGGAGACGTAACTATGGCTACACCTTC.

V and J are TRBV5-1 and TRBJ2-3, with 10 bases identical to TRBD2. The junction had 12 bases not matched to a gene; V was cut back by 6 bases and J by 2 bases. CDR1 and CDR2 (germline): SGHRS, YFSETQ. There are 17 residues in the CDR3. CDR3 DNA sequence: TGCGCCAGCACAAGGGACGGAAGCGGGGGGGCCACAGATACGCAGTATTTT. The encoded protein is CASTRDGSGGATDTQYF.

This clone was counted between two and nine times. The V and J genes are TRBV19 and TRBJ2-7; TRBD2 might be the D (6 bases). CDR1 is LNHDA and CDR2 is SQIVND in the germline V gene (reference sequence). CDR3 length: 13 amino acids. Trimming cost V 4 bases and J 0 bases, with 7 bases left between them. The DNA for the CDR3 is TGTGCCAGTAGTAGCGGGGACTCCTACGAGCAGTACTTC. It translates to CASSSGDSYEQYF.